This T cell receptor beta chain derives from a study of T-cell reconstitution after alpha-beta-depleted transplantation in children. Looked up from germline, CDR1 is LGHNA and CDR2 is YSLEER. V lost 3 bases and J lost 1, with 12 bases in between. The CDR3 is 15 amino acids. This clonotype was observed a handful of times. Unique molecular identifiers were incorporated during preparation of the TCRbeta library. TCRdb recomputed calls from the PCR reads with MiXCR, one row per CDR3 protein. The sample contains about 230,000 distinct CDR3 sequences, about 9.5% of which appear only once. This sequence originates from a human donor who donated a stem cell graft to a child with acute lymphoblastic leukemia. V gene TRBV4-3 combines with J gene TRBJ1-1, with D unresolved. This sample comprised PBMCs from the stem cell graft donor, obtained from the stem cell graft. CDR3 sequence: CASSQIRVGNTEAFF. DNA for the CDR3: TGCGCCAGCAGCCAGATCCGGGTGGGGAACACTGAAGCTTTCTTT.